This TCR beta chain comes out of a study of blood T cell repertoires in COVID-19. Study background: Samples taken during acute and convalescent COVID-19 were collected in the United States, Italy and Spain. Sources were T cells, B-cell-depleted T cells, or PBMCs; the material itself was cDNA or gDNA.

Per the original methods: It was from reference gene primer amplification that nucleated cell counts were estimated. Measured with immunoSEQ multiplex PCR; TCRdb has only the in-frame clones, and not every one. V and J calls and clone size are given by that table; D and trimming were obtained from the DNA. This table holds approximately 190,000 clones, approximately 84% found once. The CDR3 is made up of 16 amino acids. The V gene lost 2 bases and the J gene lost 1 base, with 14 bases spanning the gap. The germline CDR1 and CDR2 sequences are MNHNY and SVGAGI (reference sequence). Sequencing input: peripheral blood. The gene calls are TRBV6-6 and TRBJ1-1, with a tentative D call TRBD1 (6 bases). This TCR derives from a woman in her 70s with active or convalescent COVID-19. CDR3 DNA sequence: TGTGCCAGCAGTTACGAGACAGGCGGTGGGAACACTGAAGCTTTCTTT. Amino acids: CASSYETGGGNTEAFF.